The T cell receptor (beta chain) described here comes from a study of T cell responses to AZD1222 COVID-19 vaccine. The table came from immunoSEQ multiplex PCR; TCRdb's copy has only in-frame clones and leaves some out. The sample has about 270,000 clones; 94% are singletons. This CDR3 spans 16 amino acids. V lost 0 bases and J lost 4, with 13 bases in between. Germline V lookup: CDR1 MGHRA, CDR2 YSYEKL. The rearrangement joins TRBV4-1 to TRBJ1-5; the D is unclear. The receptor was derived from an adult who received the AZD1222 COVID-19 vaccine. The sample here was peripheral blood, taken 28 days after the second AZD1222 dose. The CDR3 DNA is TGCGCCAGCAGCCAAGATACAGCGCTGGGGAATCAGCCCCAGCATTTT. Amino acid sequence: CASSQDTALGNQPQHF.